The 9 T cell receptor beta chains below all came from one sample that was sequenced in a study of blood T cell repertoires in COVID-19. Only in-frame clones appear in the TCRdb table, and some are missing; sequencing was by immunoSEQ multiplex PCR. The sample has about 270,000 clones, approximately 89% seen once. Sequencing was performed on PBMCs or T cells enriched from blood (not recorded which). All receptors come from a woman under 30 who had recovered from COVID-19.

The chain carries TRBV9 and TRBJ2-1, with TRBD2 matching 11 bases. CDR3 length equals 15 residues. V shed 3 bases, J shed 8 bases, and the junction held 7 bases outside the gene matches. The germline V gene has CDR1 SGDLS and CDR2 YYNGEE. The CDR3 sequence is CASSGGTSGSHEQFF. CDR3 DNA sequence: TGTGCCAGCAGCGGGGGGACTAGCGGCAGCCATGAGCAGTTCTTC.

The V and J genes are TRBV11-2 and TRBJ2-7; tentative D call: TRBD2 (6 bases). The V gene's germline CDR1 is SGHAT and CDR2 FQNNGV. The V gene lost 2 bases and the J gene lost 3 bases, with 17 bases spanning the gap. CDR3 length: 16 residues. The DNA for the CDR3 is TGTGCCAGCAGCTTAAGCCCCCGAGGAGGGTTCTACGAGCAGTACTTC. Its protein is CASSLSPRGGFYEQYF.

This chain uses TRBV11-2 with TRBJ2-2; 10 bases are a match to TRBD2. The germline CDR1 and CDR2 sequences are SGHAT and FQNNGV. The CDR3 has 15 amino acids. V gave up 3 bases and J gave up 10 bases; unmatched junction bases: 8. Here the CDR3 reads CASSLRAGGIEELFF. The CDR3 region has the DNA TGTGCCAGCAGCTTGAGAGCGGGGGGGATAGAGGAGCTGTTTTTT.

The V gene is TRBV5-1, the J gene TRBJ2-5; 10 bases fit TRBD2. V dropped 3 bases and J dropped 1; count of bases not matched to a gene: 0. The CDR3 is 14 residues long. Germline lookup yields CDR1 SGHRS and CDR2 YFSETQ. The CDR3 bases are TGCGCCAGCAGCTGGACTAGCGGCCAAGAGACCCAGTACTTC. This sequence encodes CASSWTSGQETQYF.

This clone was detected once. The rearrangement uses TRBV28 and TRBJ2-3; D is undetermined. The CDR3 is 14 residues long. Looked up from germline, CDR1 is MDHEN and CDR2 is SYDVKM. V gave up 5 bases and J gave up 2 bases, with 11 bases separating them. CDR3 nucleotides: TGTGCCAGCAGTCCAGACTCAAACACAGATACGCAGTATTTT. The encoded protein is CASSPDSNTDTQYF.

Comments on this clone: Distinct nucleotide sequences in the sample also encode this CDR3. J is TRBJ1-5 and V is TRBV11-2; D is uncertain. Trimming took off 5 bases at V and 0 bases at J, with 5 bases between the two ends. Germline assignment: CDR1 SGHAT and CDR2 FQNNGV. The CDR3 spans 13 residues. This chain's CDR3 is CASSLSSNQPQHF. The CDR3 coding sequence is TGTGCCAGCAGCCTTAGTAGCAATCAGCCCCAGCATTTT.

V gene TRBV5-5 combines with J gene TRBJ1-2; TRBD1 aligns across 7 bases. The CDR3 covers 16 residues. Trimming removed 3 bases from V and 1 base from J; junction bases left unmatched: 9. CDR1 is SGHKS, CDR2 YYEKEE, per germline (reference sequence). CDR3 coding DNA: TGTGCCAGCAGCTGGACCGGGACAGCGAATAACTATGGCTACACCTTC. This encodes CASSWTGTANNYGYTF.

The chain recombines TRBV7-9 with TRBJ2-3, with TRBD2 matching over 10 bases. After removal of 6 bases from V and 5 bases from J, the junction contained 8 bases not matched to a gene. The CDR3 consists of 15 residues. Germline CDR1 SEHNR, CDR2 FQNEAQ (reference sequence). Written as DNA, the CDR3 is TGTGCCAGCAGGAGAGCGGGGGGGCCACAAGATACGCAGTATTTT. This encodes CASRRAGGPQDTQYF.

The rearrangement uses TRBV30 and TRBJ1-4; 11 nucleotides agree with TRBD1. The J segment lost 5 bases and the V segment lost 2 bases, leaving 13 bases of the junction unmatched. Germline V gives CDR1 GTSNPN, CDR2 SVGIG (reference sequence). The CDR3 sequence is 18 residues long. As DNA, the CDR3 is TGTGCCTGGAGTCCCCGGGACAGGGGGATCGGGGGCAATGAAAAACTGTTTTTT. This codes for CAWSPRDRGIGGNEKLFF. The entire variable domain, with the rest obtained from reference TRBV30 and TRBJ1-4, is as follows: SQTIHQWPATLVQPVGSPLSLECTVEGTSNPNLYWYRQAAGRGLQLLFYSVGIGQISSEVPQNLSASRPQDRQFILSSKKLLLSDSGFYLCAWSPRDRGIGGNEKLFFGSGTQLSVL.